This TCR beta chain stems from a study of T cell responses to AZD1222 COVID-19 vaccine. Findings and caveats of the study: Clonal diversity was possibly underestimated, and the donors were mostly white British, with more females. After two AZD1222 doses, spike-specific TCR breadth and depth rose versus day 0.

The V gene's germline CDR1 is LNHNV and CDR2 YYDKDF (reference sequence). This CDR3 comprises 18 residues. With V trimmed by 5 bases and J by 4 bases, 18 bases remained unmatched. The protocol was immunoSEQ multiplex PCR, while the TCRdb copy is restricted to in-frame clones and leaves out a portion. The sample gives roughly 150,000 clones, 85% to 90% of which show up once; just over 9% is in the top ten. About this clone itself: Its antigen is undetermined.

This sequence originates from an adult who received the AZD1222 COVID-19 vaccine. The sequencing used peripheral blood, collected 28 days after the second AZD1222 dose. This rearrangement joins TRBV15 to TRBJ1-2; 8 bases align to TRBD1. CDR3 amino acids: CATSSSKPRAGGGYGYTF. The CDR3 nucleotides are TGTGCCACCAGCTCCTCTAAACCCAGGGCAGGGGGCGGCTATGGCTACACCTTC.